The 23 T cell receptor beta chains presented below share a single source sample, sequenced in a study of blood T cell repertoires in COVID-19. The table came from immunoSEQ multiplex PCR; TCRdb's copy has only in-frame clones and leaves some out. The sample records 200,000 to 300,000 clones, 65% to 90% being singletons. Sequences were obtained from PBMCs or T cells enriched from blood (not recorded which). The source of these receptors is a woman aged 45-65 years with acute COVID-19.

This chain uses TRBV6-5 with TRBJ1-1; a weak D match, TRBD1 (6 bases). V was pared by 10 bases and J by 1 base, with 19 bases between. Germline V gene lookup returns CDR1 MNHEY and CDR2 SVGAGI. The CDR3 is made up of 15 amino acids. CDR3 amino acids: CATYYRAWKNTEAFF. The CDR3 DNA is TGTGCCACTTATTACAGGGCCTGGAAGAACACTGAAGCTTTCTTT.

The V and J genes are TRBV28 and TRBJ1-1, with TRBD1 as a possible D gene (6 bases). V was shortened by 6 bases and J by 3 bases, with 14 bases between the two germline ends. The length of the CDR3 is 14 residues. CDR1 MDHEN and CDR2 SYDVKM come from the germline V gene. The CDR3 nucleotides read TGTGCCAGCAGGTTAATAGGGGGAGACACTGAAGCTTTCTTT. Encoded protein: CASRLIGGDTEAFF.

This clone turned up a few times. The chain recombines TRBV7-9 with TRBJ1-1, with a weak D call TRBD1 (5 bases). CDR3 length: 13 amino acids. Trimming pared 4 bases from V and 3 bases from J, leaving 9 bases between. From germline, CDR1 is SEHNR and CDR2 FQNEAQ (reference sequence). The CDR3 protein is CASSYRLDTEAFF. CDR3 sequence (DNA): TGTGCCAGCAGCTACAGGCTCGACACTGAAGCTTTCTTT.

The V call is TRBV25-1, the J call TRBJ1-2, with D uncertain. Trimming stripped 0 bases from V and 8 bases from J, with 10 bases between. The CDR3 extends over 13 amino acids. Germline V gene sequence: CDR1 MGHDK, CDR2 SYGVNS. DNA for the CDR3: TGTGCCAGCAGTGAATATCAGAGGCAGGGCTACACCTTC. Residues: CASSEYQRQGYTF.

The rearrangement uses TRBV7-9 and TRBJ1-1; 10 nucleotides match TRBD1. This CDR3 spans 16 amino acids. Trimming removed 3 bases from V and 3 bases from J; junction bases left unmatched: 7. Germline V gene data show CDR1 as SEHNR and CDR2 as FQNEAQ (reference sequence). CDR3 residues: CASSLGRDRGDTEAFF. CDR3 DNA sequence: TGTGCCAGCAGCTTGGGCCGGGACAGGGGAGACACTGAAGCTTTCTTT.

The chain is built from TRBV5-1 and TRBJ2-1; 9 bases fit TRBD1. After removal of 0 bases from V and 5 bases from J, the junction contained 6 bases not matched to a gene. The CDR3 runs 16 residues. CDR1 SGHRS and CDR2 YFSETQ come from the germline V gene. CDR3 bases: TGCGCCAGCAGCTTGGCCCCGGGACAGGGAAACAATGAGCAGTTCTTC. Protein product: CASSLAPGQGNNEQFF.

The chain carries TRBV29-1 and TRBJ1-1; perhaps TRBD1 as D (5 bases). Trimming left V 6 bases short and J 1 base short, with 9 bases between. The CDR3 loop spans 12 amino acids. The germline gives CDR1 SQVTM, CDR2 ANQGSEA. This CDR3 is CSVRGGNTEAFF. The CDR3 DNA reads TGCAGCGTCCGGGGGGGGAACACTGAAGCTTTCTTT. Full variable domain (outside the CDR3, taken from reference TRBV29-1 and TRBJ1-1): SAVISQKPSRDICQRGTSLTIQCQVDSQVTMMFWYRQQPGQSLTLIATANQGSEATYESGFVIDKFPISRPNLTFSTLTVSNMSPEDSSIYLCSVRGGNTEAFFGQGTRLTVV.

The gene calls are TRBV6-2 or TRBV6-3 and TRBJ1-2; D unclear. Per germline, CDR1 MNHEY and CDR2 SVGEGT. V lost 0 bases, J lost 6 bases, and 20 bases lay in between. The CDR3 totals 17 residues. The CDR3 DNA sequence: TGTGCCAGCAGTTACTCTGGAGACCCACGTTTGAGGGATGGCTACACCTTC. Encoded protein: CASSYSGDPRLRDGYTF.

The chain carries TRBV9 and TRBJ2-7; 10 nucleotides match TRBD1. CDR3 length equals 15 residues. The trim removed 0 bases at V and 6 bases at J, leaving 6 bases unmatched. Germline V gene data show CDR1 as SGDLS and CDR2 as YYNGEE. CDR3 coding DNA: TGTGCCAGCAGCGTAGGGGGACAGGGGAACGCCGAGCAGTACTTC. Its protein product is CASSVGGQGNAEQYF. The whole variable domain, remainder taken from reference TRBV9 and TRBJ2-7, is DSGVTQTPKHLITATGQRVTLRCSPRSGDLSVYWYQQSLDQGLQFLIQYYNGEERAKGNILERFSAQQFPDLHSELNLSSLELGDSALYFCASSVGGQGNAEQYFGPGTRLTVT.

This chain joins TRBV10-3 and TRBJ1-2, with 9 bases aligning to TRBD1. The germline CDR1 and CDR2 sequences are ENHRY and SYGVKD. V gave up 4 bases and J gave up 5 bases; unmatched junction bases: 8. The CDR3 is made up of 15 amino acids. The CDR3 protein is CAISGWTGVSYGYTF. The CDR3 region has the DNA TGTGCCATCAGTGGGTGGACAGGGGTATCTTATGGCTACACCTTC.

This sequence joins TRBV7-9 and TRBJ2-5, with D perhaps TRBD1 (5 bases). The CDR3 loop spans 13 amino acids. Trimming removed 5 bases from V and 1 base from J, with 8 bases in between. CDR1 and CDR2 (germline): SEHNR, FQNEAQ (reference sequence). The CDR3 reads CASSPDSQETQYF. The CDR3 region has the DNA TGTGCCAGCAGCCCCGACAGCCAAGAGACCCAGTACTTC.

This chain joins TRBV6-5 and TRBJ1-1, with 11 nucleotides matching TRBD1. Germline V gene data show CDR1 as MNHEY and CDR2 as SVGAGI. With 6 bases clipped from V and 7 bases from J, the junction kept 7 bases outside the gene matches. The CDR3 length is 14 residues. The CDR3 spells CASSPGTGGGEAFF. The CDR3 DNA reads as TGTGCCAGCAGCCCCGGGACAGGGGGAGGTGAAGCTTTCTTT.

V and J are TRBV11-2 and TRBJ1-5; D not certain. The CDR3 spans 13 residues. Germline CDR1 and CDR2: SGHAT and FQNNGV. The V end lost 5 bases, the J end lost 6 bases, and 11 bases lay between the germline ends. The CDR3 is CASSPGSPQPQHF. The CDR3 DNA follows: TGTGCCAGCAGCCCAGGCTCGCCTCAGCCCCAGCATTTT.

Only one count was recorded for this clone. This CDR3 is CASSPEGWGNTIYF. The CDR3 coding sequence is TGCGCCAGCAGCCCGGAGGGGTGGGGAAACACCATATATTTT. This chain links TRBV5-1 with TRBJ1-3; D is possibly TRBD1 (5 bases). Deletions cut 4 bases from V and 4 bases from J, with 12 bases between. The V gene's germline CDR1 is SGHRS and CDR2 YFSETQ. The CDR3 has 14 residues.

In DNA, the CDR3 is TGTGCCAGCAGTATAGGGGCGCGAGGCTACACCTTC. Translated, it gives CASSIGARGYTF. This chain uses TRBV28 with TRBJ1-2; a weak D match, TRBD1 (5 bases). This CDR3 is 12 amino acids long. Germline-derived CDR1 and CDR2 are MDHEN and SYDVKM. V was shortened by 5 bases and J by 8 bases, with 12 bases between the two germline ends.

J is TRBJ1-5 and V is TRBV6-6; the match to TRBD1 covers 9 bases. The CDR3 is 16 residues long. Per germline, CDR1 MNHNY and CDR2 SVGAGI (reference sequence). After removal of 6 bases from V and 6 bases from J, the junction contained 12 bases not matched to a gene. The CDR3 nucleotides read TGTGCCAGCAGCCAGCCTCCGGGACAGGGAGGTCAGCCCCAGCATTTT. Translated: CASSQPPGQGGQPQHF.

CDR3 nucleotide sequence: TGTGCCAGCAGCTTGGGGCAGAGGGAAAAACTGTTTTTT. Translated, it gives CASSLGQREKLFF. This chain links TRBV5-8 with TRBJ1-4, with D hard to call. Trimming left V 0 bases short and J 8 bases short, with 8 bases between. This CDR3 region has 13 residues. Germline-derived CDR1 and CDR2 are SGHTS and YDEGEE.

This rearrangement joins TRBV27 to TRBJ2-4, with D possibly TRBD2 on 5 matching bases. CDR1 and CDR2 from the germline V gene are MNHEY and SMNVEV (reference sequence). This CDR3 is built from 17 residues. V lost 2 bases and J lost 7, with 21 bases in between. CDR3 amino acids: CASSLRSAGTSRNIQYF. Written as DNA, the CDR3 is TGTGCCAGCAGTTTAAGGTCGGCGGGTACTTCAAGGAACATTCAGTACTTC.

This clone has only one observation. For the CDR3, the DNA is TGTGCCAGCAGCGACACATCATTGTATGGCTACACCTTC. Residues: CASSDTSLYGYTF. This chain links TRBV6-5 with TRBJ1-2; D remains ambiguous. Germline values: CDR1 MNHEY, CDR2 SVGAGI. This CDR3 contains 13 residues. Trimming pared 6 bases from V and 5 bases from J, leaving 13 bases between.

This clone came up a few times. The chain is built from TRBV13 and TRBJ1-1; D unclear. This CDR3 region has 13 residues. V dropped 2 bases and J dropped 0 bases, with 4 bases sitting between them. Germline lookup yields CDR1 PRHDT and CDR2 FYEKMQ (reference sequence). As DNA, the CDR3 is TGTGCCAGCAGCTTACAATTGAACACTGAAGCTTTCTTT. Translation: CASSLQLNTEAFF.

The rearrangement links TRBV14 to TRBJ1-6; TRBD1 agrees at 9 bases. Germline V gene sequence: CDR1 SGHDN, CDR2 FVKESK. Trimming cost V 1 base and J 7 bases; bases outside gene matches: 2. The CDR3 spans 15 residues. The CDR3 here is CASSQVTGGNSPLHF. The DNA for the CDR3 is TGTGCCAGCAGCCAAGTGACAGGGGGAAATTCACCCCTCCACTTT.

To note about this clone: A read error may produce the germline difference seen at one junction end. The chain recombines TRBV7-7 with TRBJ2-1; the D gene is possibly TRBD2 (5 bases). Germline V lookup: CDR1 SSHAT, CDR2 FNYEAQ (reference sequence). The length of the CDR3 is 15 residues. The CDR3 DNA reads TGTGCTAGCAGCCCGGACTGGAGCTCCTACAATGAGCAGTTCTTC. Protein sequence: CASSPDWSSYNEQFF.

V usage is TRBV19 and J usage is TRBJ1-4, with D perhaps TRBD1 (6 bases). The CDR3 contains 17 residues. Germline CDR1 is LNHDA and CDR2 is SQIVND (reference sequence). V lost 3 bases and J 5 bases, leaving 19 bases between the germline ends. CDR3: CASSIRLLIQGNEKLFF. For the CDR3, the DNA is TGTGCCAGTAGTATTCGTCTTCTCATACAGGGAAATGAAAAACTGTTTTTT.